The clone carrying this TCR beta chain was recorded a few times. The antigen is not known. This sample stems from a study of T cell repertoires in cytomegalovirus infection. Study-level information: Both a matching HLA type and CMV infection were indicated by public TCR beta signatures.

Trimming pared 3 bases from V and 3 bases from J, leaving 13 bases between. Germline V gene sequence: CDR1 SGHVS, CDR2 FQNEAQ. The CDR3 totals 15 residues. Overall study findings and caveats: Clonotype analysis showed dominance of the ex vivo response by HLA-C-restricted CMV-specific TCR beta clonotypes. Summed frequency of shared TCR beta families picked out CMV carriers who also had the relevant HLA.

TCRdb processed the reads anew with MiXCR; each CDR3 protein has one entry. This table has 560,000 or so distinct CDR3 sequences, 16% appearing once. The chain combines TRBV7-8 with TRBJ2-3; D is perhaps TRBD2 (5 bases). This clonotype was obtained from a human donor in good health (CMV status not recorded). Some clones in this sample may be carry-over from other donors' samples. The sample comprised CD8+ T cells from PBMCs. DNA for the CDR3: TGTGCCAGCAGCTTGATAGCGACCCTAACAGATACGCAGTATTTT. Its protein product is CASSLIATLTDTQYF.